The clone carrying this T cell receptor beta chain was observed at least ten times. The antigen is unknown. The sample belongs to a study of T-cell reconstitution after alpha-beta-depleted transplantation in children. CDR3 length: 13 residues. Germline CDR1 is LGHNA and CDR2 is YSLEER. Trimming left V 4 bases short and J 2 bases short, with 9 bases between. General study findings and limits: About two months after transplant, alpha-beta T cells reportedly came from several hundred expanded graft clones. T-cell counts and diversity at one year post-transplant came mainly from newly produced T cells.

Library preparation (for TCRbeta) was performed with unique molecular identifiers. TCRdb itself ran the PCR reads through MiXCR, one entry per CDR3 protein. This sample yields hundreds of thousands of distinct CDR3 sequences, of which more than 9% are seen a single time; about 2% belongs to the top ten. Sequencing was performed on PBMCs, taken before TCRalphabeta/CD19-depleted stem cell transplant. This clonotype originated in a child younger than 10 with inherited bone marrow failure, due to receive a stem cell transplant. The rearrangement uses TRBV4-3 and TRBJ2-7, with D perhaps TRBD1 or TRBD2 (5 bases each). CDR3 DNA: TGCGCCAGCAGCCCGGGACCAACCTACGAGCAGTACTTC. It encodes CASSPGPTYEQYF.